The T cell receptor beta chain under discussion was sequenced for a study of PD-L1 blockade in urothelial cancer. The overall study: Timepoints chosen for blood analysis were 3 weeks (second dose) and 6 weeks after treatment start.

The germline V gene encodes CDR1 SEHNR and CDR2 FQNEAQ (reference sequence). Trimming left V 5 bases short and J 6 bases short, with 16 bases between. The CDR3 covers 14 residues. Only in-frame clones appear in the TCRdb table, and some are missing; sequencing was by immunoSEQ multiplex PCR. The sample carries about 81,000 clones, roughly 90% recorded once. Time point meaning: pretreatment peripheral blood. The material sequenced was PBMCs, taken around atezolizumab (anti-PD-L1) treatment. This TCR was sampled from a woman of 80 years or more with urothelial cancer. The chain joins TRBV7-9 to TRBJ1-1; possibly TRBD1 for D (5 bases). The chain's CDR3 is CASSKGKLDAEAFF. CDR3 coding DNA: TGTGCCAGCAGCAAGGGGAAATTAGACGCTGAAGCTTTCTTT. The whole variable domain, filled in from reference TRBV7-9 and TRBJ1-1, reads DTGVSQNPRHKITKRGQNVTFRCDPISEHNRLYWYRQTLGQGPEFLTYFQNEAQLEKSRLLSDRFSAERPKGSFSTLEIQRTEQGDSAMYLCASSKGKLDAEAFFGQGTRLTVV.